Listed here is a single T cell receptor beta chain. It was cDNA, reverse transcribed from extracted RNA, that served as the sequencing template. Measured with immunoSEQ multiplex PCR; TCRdb has only the in-frame clones, and not every one. Here the sample spans about 200,000 clones, more than 45% being singletons. The sample comes from a study of CD8+ T cells in alopecia areata. Germline lookup yields CDR1 ENHRY and CDR2 SYGVKD. The CDR3 loop spans 14 amino acids. Trimming took 4 bases from V and 5 from J, leaving 15 bases between them. Treatment meaning: oral pan-JAK inhibitor, 5-10 mg twice daily. The chain employs TRBV10-3 and TRBJ2-7; tentatively, D is TRBD1 (5 bases). The clonotype comes from a human donor with alopecia areata. Sequencing used CD4+ T cells sorted from blood, obtained at week 4, from a patient treated with tofacitinib. The CDR3: CAISGPNQGNEQYF. The DNA for the CDR3 is TGTGCCATCAGTGGGCCGAACCAGGGTAACGAGCAGTACTTC.